The present entry profiles one T cell receptor (beta chain) with its context. The target antigen is unknown. The time point denotes: newly diagnosed GD, antithyroid drugs for less than 3 months. PBMCs were the source of the RNA used for TCR sequencing. The record originates from a study of regulatory T cells in long-lasting Graves disease. Study-level findings and limits: TCR diversity was lower in persistent Graves' patients (versus newly diagnosed ones).

The CDR3 consists of 16 residues. V shed 3 bases and J shed 0 bases, with 14 bases lying between them. The germline gives CDR1 LNHDA, CDR2 SQIVND (reference sequence). Arm-PCR of CDR3 regions and iRepertoire HTBI primers were the basis on which TCR beta libraries were built. Each CDR3 protein gets one entry after TCRdb re-called the multiplex PCR reads with MiXCR. The data hold approximately 250,000 distinct CDR3 sequences, with roughly 18% observed a single time. The sequences come from peripheral blood mononuclear cells (PBMCs), collected at new diagnosis, from a patient treated with antithyroid drugs. The chain carries TRBV19 and TRBJ1-2; D is unclear. This receptor was taken from a female donor with Graves disease. The CDR3 region has the DNA TGTGCCAGTAGTATTCTGAAGAGTAGCACTAACTATGGCTACACCTTC. This codes for CASSILKSSTNYGYTF.